The clone carrying this TCR beta chain was seen at least ten times. Trimming removed 2 bases from V and 8 bases from J, with 10 bases in between. The CDR3 contains 13 residues. The sample originates from a study of early T cells in non-severe SARS-CoV-2 infection. TCRdb processed the 5' RACE reads anew with MiXCR; each CDR3 protein has one entry. The table records 68,000 or so distinct CDR3 sequences, approximately 10% of them present only once. The rearrangement links TRBV12-3 or TRBV12-4 to TRBJ1-5; no clear D. The origin of this receptor is an adult who was a healthcare worker with PCR-confirmed SARS-CoV-2 infection or an uninfected control (not recorded which). Sequencing was performed on whole blood. The CDR3 protein is CASSLSPGKPQHF. CDR3 DNA sequence: TGTGCCAGCAGTTTAAGCCCTGGGAAGCCCCAGCATTTT.